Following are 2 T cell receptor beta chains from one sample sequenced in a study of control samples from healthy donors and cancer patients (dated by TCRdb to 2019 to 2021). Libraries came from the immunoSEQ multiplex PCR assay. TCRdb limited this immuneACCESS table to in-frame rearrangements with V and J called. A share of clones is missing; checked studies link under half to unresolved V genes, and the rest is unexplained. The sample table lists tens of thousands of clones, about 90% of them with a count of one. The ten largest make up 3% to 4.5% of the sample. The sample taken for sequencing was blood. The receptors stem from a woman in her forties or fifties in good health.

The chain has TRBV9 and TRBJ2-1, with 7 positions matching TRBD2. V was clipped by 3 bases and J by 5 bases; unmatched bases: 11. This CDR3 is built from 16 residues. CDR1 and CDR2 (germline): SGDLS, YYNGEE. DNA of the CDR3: TGTGCCAGCAGCGCCAGGACTAGTGAGGTTAACAATGAGCAGTTCTTC. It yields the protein CASSARTSEVNNEQFF.

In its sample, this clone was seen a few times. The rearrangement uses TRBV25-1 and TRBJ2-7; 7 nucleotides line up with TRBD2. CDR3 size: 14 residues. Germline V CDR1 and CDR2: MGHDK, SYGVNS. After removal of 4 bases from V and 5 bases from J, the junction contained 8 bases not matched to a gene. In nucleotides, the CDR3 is TGTGCCAGCAGTGGCGGGGCGGGAGCCGACGAGCAGTACTTC. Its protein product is CASSGGAGADEQYF.